Below are 22 T cell receptor beta chains sequenced from a single sample in a study of T-cell reconstitution after alpha-beta-depleted transplantation in children. Construction of the TCRbeta library involved unique molecular identifiers. MiXCR was run by TCRdb on the PCR reads, yielding one entry per CDR3 protein. In the table there are approximately 400,000 distinct CDR3 sequences, roughly 11% of which are singletons. The sample consisted of PBMCs from the stem cell graft donor, taken from the stem cell graft. The receptors here all came from a human donor who donated a stem cell graft to a child with acute myeloid leukemia.

The rearrangement uses TRBV14 and TRBJ1-4, with D unresolved. With 5 bases removed from V and 2 bases from J, the gap between germline ends came to 12 bases. Germline V gene data show CDR1 as SGHDN and CDR2 as FVKESK. The CDR3 totals 15 residues. CDR3 sequence (DNA): TGTGCCAGCAGCGCCCACAGAGGCACTAATGAAAAACTGTTTTTT. It codes for CASSAHRGTNEKLFF.

The table lists this clonotype with a count of one. The chain combines TRBV10-3 with TRBJ2-1; D gene ambiguous. Trimming removed 3 bases from V and 0 bases from J, with 15 bases in between. The CDR3 contains 17 residues. The germline V gene has CDR1 ENHRY and CDR2 SYGVKD. The CDR3 DNA follows: TGTGCCATCAGTGATCCATCCCTGGGAAGCTCCTACAATGAGCAGTTCTTC. This translates into CAISDPSLGSSYNEQFF.

Ten or more counts support this clonotype. The rearrangement links TRBV9 to TRBJ2-1, with 11 bases matching TRBD1. This CDR3 spans 15 amino acids. The germline gives CDR1 SGDLS, CDR2 YYNGEE. Trimming took 0 bases from V and 8 from J; bases not matched to a gene: 4. CDR3 bases: TGTGCCAGCAGCGTAGCTGGGACAGGGGGGGATGAGCAGTTCTTC. This translates into CASSVAGTGGDEQFF.

The CDR3 sequence is CASLETAGGAYNEQFF. CDR3 DNA sequence: TGCGCCAGTCTAGAGACGGCGGGAGGGGCCTACAATGAGCAGTTCTTC. This chain links TRBV5-1 with TRBJ2-1, with 9 bases matching TRBD2. CDR1 is SGHRS, CDR2 YFSETQ, per germline. This CDR3 contains 16 residues. V was pared by 8 bases and J by 2 bases, with 11 bases of the junction left unmatched.

The J gene is TRBJ1-2, the V gene TRBV20-1; maybe TRBD1 (5 bases). The CDR3 consists of 14 residues. The ends were cut back, 0 bases at V and 9 bases at J, with 17 bases in the middle. From germline, CDR1 is DFQATT and CDR2 SNEGSKA (reference sequence). The CDR3 coding sequence is TGCAGTGCTAGAGATCCCGCGAGGGGACGGAGCTACACCTTC. It codes for CSARDPARGRSYTF.

In its sample, this clonotype was seen a few times. V is TRBV20-1 and J is TRBJ2-1; 9 bases are shared with TRBD2. Germline CDR1 DFQATT, CDR2 SNEGSKA (reference sequence). J gave up 2 bases and V 6 bases, and 5 bases lay outside the gene matches. The CDR3 length is 14 residues. In DNA form, the CDR3 reads TGCAGTGCCCGGACTAGCGCTACCTACAATGAGCAGTTCTTC. Amino acid sequence: CSARTSATYNEQFF.

This clonotype was counted only a few times. The chain is built from TRBV5-6 and TRBJ2-1; D ambiguous. V was cut by 1 base and J by 2 bases, with 13 bases left in between. Per the germline V gene, CDR1 is SGHDT and CDR2 is YYEEEE. The CDR3 is made up of 16 amino acids. The CDR3, as DNA: TGTGCCAGCAGCTTGAGTCGGGTGGGTCCCTACAATGAGCAGTTCTTC. Amino acid sequence: CASSLSRVGPYNEQFF.

This clonotype was found a few times. The V and J genes are TRBV20-1 and TRBJ2-3; TRBD1 or TRBD2 may be the D gene (5 bases each). Between the trimmed V and J ends, which lost 5 bases and 5 bases, there was a span of 29 bases. Germline V lookup: CDR1 DFQATT, CDR2 SNEGSKA (reference sequence). This CDR3 comprises 18 residues. The CDR3, as DNA: TGCAGTGCTGAGACGTTTATTTCCGGGACCTTAAACCTAGATACGCAGTATTTT. Amino acid sequence: CSAETFISGTLNLDTQYF.

The CDR3 nucleotides are TGTGCCAGCAGCCCGGGACTAGACTATGGAAGGACCCAGTACTTC. Translated: CASSPGLDYGRTQYF. J is TRBJ2-5 and V is TRBV11-2; the match to TRBD2 covers 8 bases. Trimming at V came to 5 bases and at J to 7 bases, leaving 12 bases not matched to a gene. There are 15 residues in the CDR3. Looked up from germline, CDR1 is SGHAT and CDR2 is FQNNGV.

Notes on this clonotype: The conserved phenylalanine or tryptophan is not found at the CDR3 terminus, so this likely reflects a read error. The V and J genes are TRBV20-1 and TRBJ2-5; TRBD1 aligns across 10 bases. The CDR3 has 16 residues. V shed 3 bases, J shed 4 bases, and the junction held 11 bases outside the gene matches. The germline gives CDR1 DFQATT, CDR2 SNEGSKA (reference sequence). The CDR3 coding sequence is TGCAGTGCTAGTGGTTCGGGACAGGGGATGGGAGAGACCCAGTACTAC. The encoded protein is CSASGSGQGMGETQYY.

There are a few counts of this clonotype. Here the CDR3 DNA reads TGTGCCAGCAGCCACAACAGGGATTGGGACGCGAACACCGGGGAGCTGTTTTTT. The encoded protein is CASSHNRDWDANTGELFF. The chain has TRBV4-2 and TRBJ2-2; D might be TRBD1 (6 bases). Germline V gene data show CDR1 as LGHNA and CDR2 as YNFKEQ. There are 18 residues in the CDR3. The germline V and J ends were trimmed by 3 bases and 0 bases, with 17 bases remaining between them.

This clonotype was seen only a few times. This sequence joins TRBV12-3 or TRBV12-4 and TRBJ1-2; D call uncertain. V lost 5 bases, J lost 5 bases, and 9 bases lay in between. The CDR3 is 12 residues long. In DNA, the CDR3 is TGTGCCAGCAGTATGGCCGCATATGGCTACACCTTC. Residues: CASSMAAYGYTF.

The table lists this clonotype with a few counts. This chain connects TRBV7-9 to TRBJ1-2; D ambiguous. The CDR3 has 16 amino acids. CDR1 and CDR2 (germline): SEHNR, FQNEAQ (reference sequence). V lost 1 base and J 3 bases, leaving 15 bases between the germline ends. CDR3 sequence: CASSLGGSQVDYGYTF. The CDR3, as DNA: TGTGCCAGCAGCTTAGGAGGTAGTCAGGTCGACTATGGCTACACCTTC.

V is TRBV5-1 and J is TRBJ2-3, with a weak D call TRBD1 (6 bases). Germline V lookup: CDR1 SGHRS, CDR2 YFSETQ. This CDR3 is built from 12 residues. With 3 bases removed from V and 6 bases from J, the gap between germline ends came to 8 bases. The CDR3 loop is CASSSGQDTQYF. For the CDR3, the DNA is TGCGCCAGCAGCTCCGGACAGGATACGCAGTATTTT.

This chain links TRBV29-1 with TRBJ1-1, with a tentative D call TRBD1 (5 bases). This CDR3 is 12 amino acids long. V was clipped by 2 bases and J by 6 bases, with 10 bases between them. Germline V lookup: CDR1 SQVTM, CDR2 ANQGSEA. CDR3 sequence (DNA): TGCAGCGTTGAAAGGCAGGGCTCTGAAGCTTTCTTT. It codes for CSVERQGSEAFF.

This chain uses TRBV5-4 with TRBJ1-2; D not certain. There are 13 residues in the CDR3. The germline gives CDR1 SGHNT, CDR2 YYREEE (reference sequence). Trimming pared 1 base from V and 8 bases from J, leaving 12 bases between. CDR3 protein: CASSLMGRRGYTF. CDR3 coding DNA: TGTGCCAGCAGCTTGATGGGCAGGCGAGGCTACACCTTC. Based on the CDR3 plus reference TRBV5-4 and TRBJ1-2, the full variable domain is ETGVTQSPTHLIKTRGQQVTLRCSSQSGHNTVSWYQQALGQGPQFIFQYYREEENGRGNFPPRFSGLQFPNYSSELNVNALELDDSALYLCASSLMGRRGYTFGSGTRLTVV.

The chain is built from TRBV3-1 and TRBJ2-3, with 10 bases that match TRBD1. The CDR3 has 17 amino acids. From germline, CDR1 is LGHDT and CDR2 YNNKEL (reference sequence). Trimming cost V 4 bases and J 2 bases; bases outside gene matches: 9. The CDR3 is CASSPKDGTGDTDTQYF. CDR3 in DNA: TGTGCCAGCAGCCCCAAAGACGGGACAGGGGACACAGATACGCAGTATTTT.

This clonotype was seen at least ten times. The genes are TRBV7-9 and TRBJ2-5; 9 positions agree with TRBD1. Germline V CDR1 and CDR2: SEHNR, FQNEAQ (reference sequence). Trimming took 5 bases from V and 3 from J; bases not matched to a gene: 4. The length of the CDR3 is 14 residues. The CDR3 DNA reads TGTGCCAGCAGCCGGACAGGGGTAGAAGAGACCCAGTACTTC. Protein sequence: CASSRTGVEETQYF.

This clonotype showed up many times. V usage is TRBV10-3 and J usage is TRBJ1-1, with D maybe TRBD1 (5 bases). Trimming pared 0 bases from V and 3 bases from J, leaving 8 bases between. The CDR3 length is 14 residues. From germline, CDR1 is ENHRY and CDR2 SYGVKD. DNA of the CDR3: TGTGCCATCAGTGAGTCAAGAGGGGACACTGAAGCTTTCTTT. Translating it yields CAISESRGDTEAFF.

This clonotype has only a few counts. This sequence joins TRBV12-3 or TRBV12-4 and TRBJ2-5; D remains ambiguous. The CDR3 totals 12 residues. Trimming took off 5 bases at V and 4 bases at J, with 8 bases between the two ends. CDR3 sequence (DNA): TGTGCCAGCAGTCATGGGGTAGAGACCCAGTACTTC. This gives the protein CASSHGVETQYF.

The chain is built from TRBV20-1 and TRBJ2-6; either TRBD1 or TRBD2 may supply D (5 bases each). CDR3 size: 18 residues. V was pared by 2 bases and J by 2 bases, with 19 bases between. Per the germline V gene, CDR1 is DFQATT and CDR2 is SNEGSKA (reference sequence). Written as DNA, the CDR3 is TGCAGTGCTAGAAGCCCCGGGACGGGATATACTGGGGCCAACGTCCTGACTTTC. Amino acid sequence: CSARSPGTGYTGANVLTF.

The chain employs TRBV30 and TRBJ2-2, with D unclear. The germline V and J ends were trimmed by 4 bases and 4 bases, with 7 bases remaining between them. The germline V gene has CDR1 GTSNPN and CDR2 SVGIG (reference sequence). The CDR3 runs to 12 residues. The CDR3 DNA reads as TGTGCCTGGAAAAAGGGCACCGGGGAGCTGTTTTTT. This encodes CAWKKGTGELFF.